A single sample gave rise to the 27 T cell receptor beta chains below, sequenced in a study of T cell responses to AZD1222 COVID-19 vaccine. Sequencing was performed with immunoSEQ multiplex PCR; in TCRdb, only in-frame clones are kept and a portion is missing. The sample carries about 100,000 clones, about 90% recorded once. Here the sequenced sample was peripheral blood, taken on day 0 of MenACWY control vaccination. These receptors all come from an adult in good health.

This chain uses TRBV7-2 with TRBJ2-4; the D gene is possibly TRBD1 (6 bases). The CDR3 spans 15 residues. The V gene's germline CDR1 is SGHTA and CDR2 FQGNSA. V dropped 1 base and J dropped 3 bases, with 10 bases sitting between them. The CDR3 loop is CASSLDRAVKNIQYF. DNA for the CDR3: TGTGCCAGCAGCTTAGACAGGGCAGTCAAAAACATTCAGTACTTC.

This sequence joins TRBV9 and TRBJ2-1; possibly TRBD2 for D (6 bases). CDR1 is SGDLS and CDR2 is YYNGEE in the germline V gene. V was trimmed by 0 bases and J by 0 bases, leaving 10 bases between them. The CDR3 is made up of 16 amino acids. CDR3 in DNA: TGTGCCAGCAGCGTAGATGCGGGGAGCTCCTACAATGAGCAGTTCTTC. As protein: CASSVDAGSSYNEQFF. Full variable domain (remainder filled in from reference TRBV9 and TRBJ2-1): DSGVTQTPKHLITATGQRVTLRCSPRSGDLSVYWYQQSLDQGLQFLIQYYNGEERAKGNILERFSAQQFPDLHSELNLSSLELGDSALYFCASSVDAGSSYNEQFFGPGTRLTVL.

V and J are TRBV10-1 and TRBJ2-1; D is unclear. The V end lost 6 bases, the J end lost 5 bases, and 5 bases lay between the germline ends. The CDR3 extends over 11 amino acids. The germline V gene encodes CDR1 WNHNN and CDR2 SYGVQD (reference sequence). The CDR3 DNA reads TGCGCCAGCAGCTTGGACAATGAGCAGTTCTTC. This codes for CASSLDNEQFF.

This chain joins TRBV7-3 and TRBJ2-5, with D possibly matching TRBD2 (6 bases). Trimming took off 5 bases at V and 7 bases at J, with 20 bases between the two ends. The CDR3 is 15 residues long. Germline CDR1 and CDR2: SGHTA and FQGTGA. The CDR3: CASSQVSGTPATQYF. The CDR3 coding sequence is TGTGCCAGCAGCCAAGTCTCCGGGACTCCGGCGACCCAGTACTTC. The full variable domain, rest sourced from reference TRBV7-3 and TRBJ2-5, is GAGVSQTPSNKVTEKGKYVELRCDPISGHTALYWYRQSLGQGPEFLIYFQGTGAADDSGLPNDRFFAVRPEGSVSTLKIQRTERGDSAVYLCASSQVSGTPATQYFGPGTRLLVL.

This clone was counted a single time. V and J are TRBV18 and TRBJ2-3; D possibly corresponds to TRBD2 (6 bases). CDR3 length equals 12 residues. The V gene's germline CDR1 is KGHSH and CDR2 LQKENI. Deletions cut 3 bases from V and 5 bases from J, with 6 bases between. CDR3 sequence (DNA): TGTGCCAGCTCACCGCGGGGAGATACGCAGTATTTT. Translated: CASSPRGDTQYF.

This clone was detected once. CDR3 in DNA: TGTGCCAGCAGTTACCGAGGGCGGCAGTACTTC. Its translation is CASSYRGRQYF. The V gene is TRBV6-5, the J gene TRBJ2-7; D is possibly TRBD2 (5 bases). The germline CDR1 and CDR2 sequences are MNHEY and SVGAGI. The CDR3 sequence is 11 residues long. The V and J ends lost 2 bases and 9 bases respectively, with 8 bases between them.

DNA for the CDR3: TGCGCCAGCAGCTTGGAGGCCTGGGAGGAAGGAAACACCATATATTTT. Its translation: CASSLEAWEEGNTIYF. The chain joins TRBV5-1 to TRBJ1-3; no clear D. Trimming shortened V by 0 bases and J by 4 bases, and 14 bases separated the two germline ends. In germline, CDR1 is SGHRS, CDR2 YFSETQ. This CDR3 comprises 16 residues.

The chain is built from TRBV28 and TRBJ1-2; the match to TRBD1 covers 9 bases. The ends lost 5 bases at V and 6 bases at J; junction bases unmatched: 7. The length of the CDR3 is 14 residues. CDR1 and CDR2 from the germline V gene are MDHEN and SYDVKM. CDR3 residues: CASSGWTGEDGYTF. DNA for the CDR3: TGTGCCAGCAGTGGGTGGACAGGGGAAGATGGCTACACCTTC.

The chain couples TRBV6-5 to TRBJ2-3; D possibly corresponds to TRBD2 (7 bases). This CDR3 has 15 residues. Germline CDR1 reads MNHEY; CDR2 reads SVGAGI. The germline V and J ends were trimmed by 5 bases and 6 bases, with 18 bases remaining between them. In nucleotides, the CDR3 is TGTGCCAGCAGTATCACAGGGAGGGGGGCGGATACGCAGTATTTT. Translated, it gives CASSITGRGADTQYF.

In its sample, this clone was seen a few times. The chain carries TRBV7-8 and TRBJ1-5; D might be TRBD1 (5 bases). V was shortened by 5 bases and J by 4 bases, with 18 bases between the two germline ends. Germline V CDR1 and CDR2: SGHVS, FQNEAQ. CDR3 length: 16 residues. The CDR3 region is CASSAGLEGFNQPQHF. The CDR3 region has the DNA TGTGCCAGCAGCGCGGGTCTTGAGGGGTTTAATCAGCCCCAGCATTTT.

J is TRBJ1-1 and V is TRBV9, with D unresolved. V was trimmed by 0 bases and J by 3 bases, leaving 9 bases between them. This CDR3 is 14 amino acids long. Germline V gives CDR1 SGDLS, CDR2 YYNGEE. CDR3: CASSVGAWDTEAFF. In nucleotides, the CDR3 is TGTGCCAGCAGCGTAGGGGCGTGGGACACTGAAGCTTTCTTT.

The J gene is TRBJ1-1, the V gene TRBV19; the D gene is possibly TRBD1 (6 bases). The germline gives CDR1 LNHDA, CDR2 SQIVND (reference sequence). V was shortened by 7 bases and J by 6 bases, with 12 bases between the two germline ends. The CDR3 is made up of 12 amino acids. The CDR3 region is CASKTGPSEAFF. Written as DNA, the CDR3 is TGTGCCAGTAAGACAGGCCCCTCTGAAGCTTTCTTT.

The chain links TRBV28 to TRBJ1-3, with D possibly matching TRBD1 (5 bases). This CDR3 spans 12 amino acids. V lost 11 bases and J lost 2, with 10 bases in between. The germline gives CDR1 MDHEN, CDR2 SYDVKM. This CDR3 reads CASRGAGNTIYF. In DNA, the CDR3 is TGTGCCTCCCGGGGGGCTGGAAACACCATATATTTT.

This chain links TRBV7-8 with TRBJ1-1; weak D call: TRBD1 (5 bases). V was shortened by 1 base and J by 3 bases, with 12 bases between the two germline ends. Germline lookup yields CDR1 SGHVS and CDR2 FQNEAQ. This CDR3 comprises 15 residues. CDR3 nucleotides: TGTGCCAGCAGCTTAGAATCCAGGGCAGACACTGAAGCTTTCTTT. Translating it yields CASSLESRADTEAFF.

The genes are TRBV3-1 (or the pseudogene TRBV3-2) and TRBJ2-2; D is ambiguous. The length of the CDR3 is 15 residues. The ends were cut back, 4 bases at V and 4 bases at J, with 13 bases in the middle. Germline CDR1 is LGHDT and CDR2 is YNNKEL (reference sequence). The CDR3 protein is CASSPRVAGTGELFF. CDR3 nucleotides: TGTGCCAGCAGCCCGAGAGTAGCCGGCACCGGGGAGCTGTTTTTT.

The V call is TRBV5-4, the J call TRBJ2-5, with 10 bases aligning to TRBD1. The CDR3 is 15 amino acids. V trimming: 4 bases; J trimming: 4 bases; junction bases outside the gene matches: 7. Germline CDR1 is SGHNT and CDR2 is YYREEE (reference sequence). CDR3 nucleotide sequence: TGTGCCAGCAGCCTCTGGACAGGGGGAATAGAGACCCAGTACTTC. The encoded protein is CASSLWTGGIETQYF.

V gene TRBV10-3 combines with J gene TRBJ2-3; 11 bases match TRBD2. Trimming at V came to 6 bases and at J to 2 bases, leaving 4 bases not matched to a gene. Per the germline V gene, CDR1 is ENHRY and CDR2 is SYGVKD. The CDR3 consists of 15 residues. The CDR3 protein is CAISLTSGNTDTQYF. In nucleotides, the CDR3 is TGTGCCATCAGCCTGACTAGCGGGAACACAGATACGCAGTATTTT.

V is TRBV28 and J is TRBJ2-5; D might be TRBD2 (5 bases). The CDR3 has 12 amino acids. Trimming took off 6 bases at V and 5 bases at J, with 10 bases between the two ends. The germline CDR1 and CDR2 sequences are MDHEN and SYDVKM. CDR3 region: CASRRVLETQYF. For the CDR3, the DNA is TGTGCCAGCAGGAGGGTGTTGGAGACCCAGTACTTC.

The J gene is TRBJ1-2, the V gene TRBV7-2; no reliable D call. Per germline, CDR1 SGHTA and CDR2 FQGNSA. There are 15 residues in the CDR3. With 4 bases removed from V and 0 bases from J, the gap between germline ends came to 12 bases. The CDR3 region is CASSSTPPTNYGYTF. The DNA for the CDR3 is TGTGCCAGCAGCTCCACCCCTCCCACTAACTATGGCTACACCTTC.

The genes are TRBV27 and TRBJ2-3, with 7 bases identical to TRBD2. V dropped 5 bases and J dropped 6; count of bases not matched to a gene: 8. This CDR3 has 14 residues. CDR1 and CDR2 from the germline V gene are MNHEY and SMNVEV (reference sequence). This CDR3 is CASSPRTSLDTQYF. CDR3 nucleotides: TGTGCCAGCAGTCCTCGGACTAGTCTTGATACGCAGTATTTT.

Points on this clone: In the same sample, other DNA sequences code for this CDR3. V is TRBV18 and J is TRBJ1-1; no clear D gene. CDR3 length: 13 residues. V lost 2 bases to trimming and J lost 5 bases, with 9 bases between them. Per germline, CDR1 KGHSH and CDR2 LQKENI. The CDR3 reads CASSPGEGTEAFF. The DNA of the CDR3 is TGTGCCAGCTCACCAGGAGAAGGGACTGAAGCTTTCTTT.

The chain joins TRBV27 to TRBJ1-2; no clear D gene. Per germline, CDR1 MNHEY and CDR2 SMNVEV (reference sequence). The CDR3 loop spans 14 amino acids. Deletions cut 5 bases from V and 0 bases from J, with 10 bases between. The CDR3 DNA follows: TGTGCCAGCAGTCTGGGGTATTCTAACTATGGCTACACCTTC. Residues: CASSLGYSNYGYTF.

This chain links TRBV28 with TRBJ2-5, with 8 bases that match TRBD1. Germline-derived CDR1 and CDR2 are MDHEN and SYDVKM. The CDR3 is made up of 15 amino acids. With 6 bases clipped from V and 4 bases from J, the junction kept 10 bases outside the gene matches. The CDR3 DNA is TGTGCCAGCAGACCCGGACAGGGCTCAGGAGAGACCCAGTACTTC. Residues: CASRPGQGSGETQYF.

This chain uses TRBV28 with TRBJ2-1, with TRBD2 matching 9 bases. This CDR3 comprises 16 residues. Germline CDR1 MDHEN, CDR2 SYDVKM. V lost 6 bases and J lost 4; bases outside the gene matches: 10. The CDR3 sequence is CASRNIGAGGYNEQFF. The CDR3 DNA follows: TGTGCCAGCAGGAACATAGGAGCGGGGGGTTACAATGAGCAGTTCTTC.

The chain is built from TRBV6-6 and TRBJ2-2; possibly TRBD2 for D (6 bases). The CDR3 loop spans 16 amino acids. Per the germline V gene, CDR1 is MNHNY and CDR2 is SVGAGI (reference sequence). Trimming pared 7 bases from V and 2 bases from J, leaving 17 bases between. The CDR3 DNA reads as TGTGCCAGCAACCCCGCGGGGAGTTTCAACACCGGGGAGCTGTTTTTT. Translating it yields CASNPAGSFNTGELFF.

The chain joins TRBV6-5 to TRBJ1-1, with 8 bases matching TRBD1. The length of the CDR3 is 15 residues. The J segment lost 11 bases and the V segment lost 2 bases, leaving 13 bases of the junction unmatched. Germline V gene lookup returns CDR1 MNHEY and CDR2 SVGAGI. The CDR3 region is CASSYTIPGQGRAFF. The CDR3 nucleotides read TGTGCCAGCAGTTACACTATTCCTGGACAGGGTCGGGCTTTCTTT.

In its sample, this clone was seen a few times. The genes are TRBV9 and TRBJ1-2, with D perhaps matching TRBD1 (5 bases). Germline-derived CDR1 and CDR2 are SGDLS and YYNGEE. The V and J ends lost 0 bases and 6 bases respectively, with 9 bases between them. The CDR3 is 13 residues long. The CDR3 protein is CASSVGQRNGYTF. In nucleotides, the CDR3 is TGTGCCAGCAGCGTAGGACAGAGAAATGGCTACACCTTC.